This entry describes one T cell receptor (beta chain). The target antigen is unknown. These data belong to a study of cytomegalovirus exposure and HLA in healthy donors. General study points: Prediction of most subjects' HLA-A and HLA-B alleles by TCR beta sequences was reportedly accurate.

Researchers ran the PCR with 60 Vbeta and 13 Jbeta primers. The method was immunoSEQ multiplex PCR; TCRdb's version includes in-frame clones alone and lacks a portion of them. Altogether about 140,000 clones are present, about 75% being singletons, with the ten largest covering 3% to 3.5%. This CDR3 spans 12 amino acids. Germline V lookup: CDR1 MDHEN, CDR2 SYDVKM. V was trimmed by 6 bases and J by 10 bases, leaving 10 bases between them. The sequencing sample was made of PBMCs. This chain uses TRBV28 with TRBJ1-6; D gene uncertain. This TCR was sampled from a man aged 35-49 years in good health and CMV-seronegative. The CDR3 protein is CASSLFGSPLHF. The CDR3 DNA follows: TGTGCCAGCAGCCTCTTTGGCTCACCCCTCCACTTT.